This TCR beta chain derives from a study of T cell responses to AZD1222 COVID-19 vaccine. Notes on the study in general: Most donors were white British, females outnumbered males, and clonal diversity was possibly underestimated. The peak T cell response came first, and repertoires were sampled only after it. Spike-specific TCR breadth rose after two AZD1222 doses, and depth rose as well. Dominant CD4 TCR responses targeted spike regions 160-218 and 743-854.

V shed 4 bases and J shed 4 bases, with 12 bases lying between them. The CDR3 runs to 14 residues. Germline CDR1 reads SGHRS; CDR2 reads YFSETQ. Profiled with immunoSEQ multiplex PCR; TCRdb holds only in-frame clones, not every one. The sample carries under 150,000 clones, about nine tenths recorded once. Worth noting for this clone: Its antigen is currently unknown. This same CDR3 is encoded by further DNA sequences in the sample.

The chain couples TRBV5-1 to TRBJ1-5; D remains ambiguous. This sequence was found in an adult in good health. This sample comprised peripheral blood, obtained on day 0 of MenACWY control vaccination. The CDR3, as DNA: TGCGCCAGCAGCCTAGCAGGTGGAAATCAGCCCCAGCATTTT. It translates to CASSLAGGNQPQHF.